The subject of this entry is one T cell receptor beta chain. Its antigen is as yet unknown. CDR3 length: 15 residues. Trimming stripped 0 bases from V and 2 bases from J, with 8 bases between. Germline CDR1 reads MNHEY; CDR2 reads SMNVEV (reference sequence). Assay: immunoSEQ multiplex PCR; the TCRdb copy retains only in-frame clones and omits some. The sample consists of about 45,000 clones, 89% of them appearing once. This record comes from a study of OX40 agonist ivuxolimab in advanced cancers. The study's findings and limits: CD8+ T cells (on average) carried more expanded clones than CD4+ T cells. Clonal expansion was among the lowest in partial responders at 0.1-3.0 mg/kg, especially CD8+.

The specimen comprised CD4+ or CD8+ T cells sorted from blood, sampled in a trial of the OX40 agonist ivuxolimab. The clonotype comes from an adult with an advanced solid tumor such as melanoma, head and neck, liver or kidney cancer. The gene calls are TRBV27 and TRBJ1-5, with D hard to call. DNA of the CDR3: TGTGCCAGCAGTTTATCTGTCAGTGGCAATCAGCCCCAGCATTTT. This sequence encodes CASSLSVSGNQPQHF.